This TCR beta chain was sequenced during a study of T-cell memory formation after mild COVID-19. This clonotype was seen a few times. What it recognizes is unknown. V was cut by 3 bases and J by 5 bases, with 10 bases left in between. The germline CDR1 and CDR2 sequences are SQVTM and ANQGSEA. The CDR3 has 12 amino acids. TCRdb redid the calling of the 5' RACE reads with MiXCR, one entry per CDR3 protein. The table records 68,000 or so distinct CDR3 sequences, around 15% of them present only once. Study observations and caveats: Contracting clones from day 15 to 85 showed balanced CD4/CD8; later expanders favored CD4+.

The sequenced sample was PBMCs or a T cell subset sorted from them (not recorded which). The TCR sequence derives from an adult woman who had mild COVID-19 (a few samples of this study predate the infection). Cell type and time point are not known. This rearrangement joins TRBV29-1 to TRBJ2-5, with D uncertain. This CDR3 reads CSVDESRETQYF. The DNA of the CDR3 is TGCAGCGTTGATGAGTCCCGGGAGACCCAGTACTTC.